The T cell receptor beta chain under discussion was sequenced for a study of regulatory T cells in long-lasting Graves disease. General study points: Persistent cases favored TRBV28, TRBJ1-2 and TRBJ2-5.

This CDR3 has 13 amino acids. Trimming cost V 7 bases and J 7 bases, with 16 bases left between them. This clonotype has at least ten counts. Its antigen remains unidentified. The time point denotes: newly diagnosed GD, antithyroid drugs for less than 3 months. TCR sequences were obtained from RNA taken from PBMCs. TCR beta libraries were built with iRepertoire HTBI primers and Arm-PCR of CDR3 regions. TCRdb reanalysed the multiplex PCR reads using MiXCR and keeps one entry per CDR3 protein. The sample carries a few hundred thousand distinct CDR3 sequences, roughly 19% recorded once. These sequences were also reported in another study, on T cells in Graves' hyperthyroidism and ophthalmopathy.

Here the sequenced sample was peripheral blood mononuclear cells (PBMCs), taken at new diagnosis, from a patient treated with antithyroid drugs. The chain uses TRBV12-3 or TRBV12-4 and TRBJ1-2; D perhaps matches TRBD1 (6 bases). The sequence was collected from a woman in her 30s with Graves disease. The CDR3 is CASTPGGRVGYTF. Here the CDR3 DNA reads TGTGCCAGCACTCCCGGGGGGCGGGTTGGCTACACCTTC.